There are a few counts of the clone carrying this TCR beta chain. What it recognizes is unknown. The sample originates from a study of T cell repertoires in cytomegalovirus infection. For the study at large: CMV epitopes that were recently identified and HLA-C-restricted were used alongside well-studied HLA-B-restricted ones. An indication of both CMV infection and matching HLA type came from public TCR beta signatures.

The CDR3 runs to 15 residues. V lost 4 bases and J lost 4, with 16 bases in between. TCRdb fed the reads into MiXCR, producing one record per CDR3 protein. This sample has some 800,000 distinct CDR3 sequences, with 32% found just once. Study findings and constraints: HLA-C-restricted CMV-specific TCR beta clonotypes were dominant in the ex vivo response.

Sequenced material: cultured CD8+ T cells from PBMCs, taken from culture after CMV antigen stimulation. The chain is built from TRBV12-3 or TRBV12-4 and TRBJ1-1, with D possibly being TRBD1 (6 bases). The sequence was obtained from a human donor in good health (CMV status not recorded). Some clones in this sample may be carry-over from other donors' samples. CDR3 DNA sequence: TGTGCCAGCAGTTCTGGGATCAGGGGTGGCACTGAAGCTTTCTTT. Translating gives CASSSGIRGGTEAFF.